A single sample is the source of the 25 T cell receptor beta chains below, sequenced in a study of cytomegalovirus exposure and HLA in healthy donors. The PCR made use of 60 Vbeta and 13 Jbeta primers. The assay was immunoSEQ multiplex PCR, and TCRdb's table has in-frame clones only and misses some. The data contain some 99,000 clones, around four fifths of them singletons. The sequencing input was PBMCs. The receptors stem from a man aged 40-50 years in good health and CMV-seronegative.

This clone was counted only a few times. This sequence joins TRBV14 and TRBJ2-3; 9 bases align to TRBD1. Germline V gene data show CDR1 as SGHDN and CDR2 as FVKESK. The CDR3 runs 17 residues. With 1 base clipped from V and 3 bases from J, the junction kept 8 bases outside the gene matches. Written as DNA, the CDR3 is TGTGCCAGCAGCCAAGCCCCCAACAGGGGGCCTACAGATACGCAGTATTTT. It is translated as CASSQAPNRGPTDTQYF.

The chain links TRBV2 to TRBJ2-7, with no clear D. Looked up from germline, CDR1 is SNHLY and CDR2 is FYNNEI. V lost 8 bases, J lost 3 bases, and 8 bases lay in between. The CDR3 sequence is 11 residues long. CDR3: CASSSYYEQYF. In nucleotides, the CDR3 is TGTGCCAGCTCCTCTTACTACGAGCAGTACTTC. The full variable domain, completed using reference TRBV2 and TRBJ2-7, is EPEVTQTPSHQVTQMGQEVILRCVPISNHLYFYWYRQILGQKVEFLVSFYNNEISEKSEIFDDQFSVERPDGSNFTLKIRSTKLEDSAMYFCASSSYYEQYFGPGTRLTVT.

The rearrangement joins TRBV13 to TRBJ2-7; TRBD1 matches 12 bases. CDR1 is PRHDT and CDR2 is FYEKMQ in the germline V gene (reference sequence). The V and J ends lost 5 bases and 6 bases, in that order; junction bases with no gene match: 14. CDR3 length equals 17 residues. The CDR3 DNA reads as TGTGCCAGCAGCGGGCCGGGACAGGGGGCGGGAATTGGCGAGCAGTACTTC. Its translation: CASSGPGQGAGIGEQYF.

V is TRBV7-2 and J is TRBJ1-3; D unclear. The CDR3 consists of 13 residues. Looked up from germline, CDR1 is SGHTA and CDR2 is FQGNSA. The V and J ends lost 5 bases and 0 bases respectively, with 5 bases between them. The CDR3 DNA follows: TGTGCCAGCAGCCCGGGCTCTGGAAACACCATATATTTT. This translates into CASSPGSGNTIYF.

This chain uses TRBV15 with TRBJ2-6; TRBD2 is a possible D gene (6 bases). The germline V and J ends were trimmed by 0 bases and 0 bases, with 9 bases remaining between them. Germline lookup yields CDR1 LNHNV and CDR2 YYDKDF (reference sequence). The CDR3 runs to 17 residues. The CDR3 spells CATSREAGSSGANVLTF. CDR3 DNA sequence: TGTGCCACCAGCAGAGAGGCGGGGAGCTCTGGGGCCAACGTCCTGACTTTC.

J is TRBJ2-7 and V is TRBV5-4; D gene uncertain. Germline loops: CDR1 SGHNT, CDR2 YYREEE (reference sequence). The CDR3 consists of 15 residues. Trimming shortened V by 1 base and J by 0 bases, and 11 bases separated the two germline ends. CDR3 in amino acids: CASSLFSGTSYEQYF. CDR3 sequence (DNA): TGTGCCAGCAGCTTGTTTAGTGGTACCTCCTACGAGCAGTACTTC.

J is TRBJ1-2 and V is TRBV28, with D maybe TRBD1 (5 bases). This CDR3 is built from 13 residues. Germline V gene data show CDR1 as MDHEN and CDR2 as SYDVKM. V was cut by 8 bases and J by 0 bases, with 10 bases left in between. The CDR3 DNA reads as TGTGCCAGCGCCGTAGGGGCTAACTATGGCTACACCTTC. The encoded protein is CASAVGANYGYTF.

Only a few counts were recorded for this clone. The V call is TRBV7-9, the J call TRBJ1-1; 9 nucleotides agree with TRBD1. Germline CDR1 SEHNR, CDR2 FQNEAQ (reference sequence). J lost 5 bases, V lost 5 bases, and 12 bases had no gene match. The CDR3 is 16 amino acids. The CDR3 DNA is TGTGCCAGCAGCGACGGGACAGGGCATCTGAGTACTGAAGCTTTCTTT. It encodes CASSDGTGHLSTEAFF.

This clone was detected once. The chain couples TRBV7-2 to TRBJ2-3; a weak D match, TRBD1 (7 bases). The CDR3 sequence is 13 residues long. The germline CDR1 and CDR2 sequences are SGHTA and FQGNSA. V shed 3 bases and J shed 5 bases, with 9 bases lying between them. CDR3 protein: CASSFQGGDTQYF. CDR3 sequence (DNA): TGTGCCAGCAGCTTTCAGGGGGGAGATACGCAGTATTTT.

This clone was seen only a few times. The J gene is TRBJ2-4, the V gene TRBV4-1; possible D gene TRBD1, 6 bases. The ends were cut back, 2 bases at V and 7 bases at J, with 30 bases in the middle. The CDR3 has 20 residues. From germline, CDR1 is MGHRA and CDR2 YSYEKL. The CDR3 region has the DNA TGCGCCAGCAGCCAAAGTGAACAGGGACGGCGGATATCTGGATCGAACATTCAGTACTTC. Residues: CASSQSEQGRRISGSNIQYF.

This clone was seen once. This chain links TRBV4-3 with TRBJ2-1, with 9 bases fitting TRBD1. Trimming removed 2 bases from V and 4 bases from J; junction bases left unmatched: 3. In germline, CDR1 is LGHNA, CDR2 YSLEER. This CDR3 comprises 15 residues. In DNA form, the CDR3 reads TGCGCCAGCAGCCAAAGGGACAGGGTATACAATGAGCAGTTCTTC. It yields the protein CASSQRDRVYNEQFF.

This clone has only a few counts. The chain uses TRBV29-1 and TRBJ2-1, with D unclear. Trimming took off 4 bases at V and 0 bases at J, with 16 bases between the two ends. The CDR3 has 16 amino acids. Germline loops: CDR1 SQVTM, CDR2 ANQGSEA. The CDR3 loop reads CSVVTGDRSSYNEQFF. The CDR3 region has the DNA TGCAGCGTTGTCACCGGAGACCGGAGCTCCTACAATGAGCAGTTCTTC.

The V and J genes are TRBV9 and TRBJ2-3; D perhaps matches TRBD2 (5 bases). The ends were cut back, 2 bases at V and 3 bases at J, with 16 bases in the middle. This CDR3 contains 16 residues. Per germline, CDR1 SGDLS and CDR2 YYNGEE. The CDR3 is CASSVLAGPSTDTQYF. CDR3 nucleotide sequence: TGTGCCAGCAGCGTTCTAGCCGGGCCTAGTACAGATACGCAGTATTTT.

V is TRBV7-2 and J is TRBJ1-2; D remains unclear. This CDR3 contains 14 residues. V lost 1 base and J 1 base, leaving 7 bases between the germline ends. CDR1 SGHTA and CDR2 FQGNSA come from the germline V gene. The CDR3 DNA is TGTGCCAGCAGCTTAGGAGCAAGTAACTATGGCTACACCTTC. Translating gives CASSLGASNYGYTF.

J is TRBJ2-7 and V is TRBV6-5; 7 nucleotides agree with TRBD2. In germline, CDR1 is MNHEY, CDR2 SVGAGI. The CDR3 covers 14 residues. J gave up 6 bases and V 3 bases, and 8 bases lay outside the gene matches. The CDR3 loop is CASSYFGRTGEQYF. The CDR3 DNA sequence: TGTGCCAGCAGTTATTTCGGGAGGACCGGCGAGCAGTACTTC.

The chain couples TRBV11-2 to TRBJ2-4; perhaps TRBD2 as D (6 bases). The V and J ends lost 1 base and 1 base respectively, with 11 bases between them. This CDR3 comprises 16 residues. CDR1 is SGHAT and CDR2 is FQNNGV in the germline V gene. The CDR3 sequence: CASSLGGVLAKNIQYF. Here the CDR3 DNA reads TGTGCCAGCAGCTTAGGGGGGGTCCTTGCCAAAAACATTCAGTACTTC.

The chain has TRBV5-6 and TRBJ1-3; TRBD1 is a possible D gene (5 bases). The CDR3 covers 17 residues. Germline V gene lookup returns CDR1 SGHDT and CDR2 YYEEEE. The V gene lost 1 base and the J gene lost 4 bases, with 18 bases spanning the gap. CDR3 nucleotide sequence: TGTGCCAGCAGCTTGCTGGGGGGACGGGGCTCAGGAAACACCATATATTTT. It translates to CASSLLGGRGSGNTIYF.

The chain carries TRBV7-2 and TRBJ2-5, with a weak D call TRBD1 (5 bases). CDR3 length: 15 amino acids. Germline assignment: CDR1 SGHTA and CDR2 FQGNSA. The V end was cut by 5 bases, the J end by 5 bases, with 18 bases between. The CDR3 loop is CASSPGISFGETQYF. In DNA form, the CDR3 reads TGTGCCAGCAGCCCAGGGATTTCCTTTGGGGAGACCCAGTACTTC.

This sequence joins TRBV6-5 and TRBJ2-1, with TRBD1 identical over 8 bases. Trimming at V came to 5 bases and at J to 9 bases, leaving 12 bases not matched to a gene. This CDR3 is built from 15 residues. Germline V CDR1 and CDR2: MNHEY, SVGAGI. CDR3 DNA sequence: TGTGCCAGCAGTCCGACGAGGGGCAGGGGGCGTGAGCAGTTCTTC. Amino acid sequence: CASSPTRGRGREQFF.

CDR3 sequence: CAISDHAGETQYF. CDR3 nucleotide sequence: TGTGCCATCAGTGATCATGCCGGAGAGACCCAGTACTTC. The V call is TRBV10-3, the J call TRBJ2-5; no clear D gene. The CDR3 totals 13 residues. Looked up from germline, CDR1 is ENHRY and CDR2 is SYGVKD. The germline V and J ends were trimmed by 3 bases and 4 bases, with 9 bases remaining between them.

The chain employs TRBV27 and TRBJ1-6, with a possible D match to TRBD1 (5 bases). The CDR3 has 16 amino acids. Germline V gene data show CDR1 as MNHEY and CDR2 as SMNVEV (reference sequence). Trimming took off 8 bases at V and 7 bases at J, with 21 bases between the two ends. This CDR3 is CASRPTGERGNSPLHF. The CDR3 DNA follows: TGTGCCAGCCGACCAACGGGGGAGCGGGGAAATTCACCCCTCCACTTT.

The CDR3 nucleotides read TGCGCCAGCGCACAGGGGGAGAATGAGCAGTTCTTC. Protein product: CASAQGENEQFF. The chain links TRBV4-1 to TRBJ2-1; TRBD1 aligns across 8 bases. Germline V CDR1 and CDR2: MGHRA, YSYEKL. The length of the CDR3 is 12 residues. V lost 8 bases to trimming and J lost 7 bases; unmatched junction nucleotides: 4.

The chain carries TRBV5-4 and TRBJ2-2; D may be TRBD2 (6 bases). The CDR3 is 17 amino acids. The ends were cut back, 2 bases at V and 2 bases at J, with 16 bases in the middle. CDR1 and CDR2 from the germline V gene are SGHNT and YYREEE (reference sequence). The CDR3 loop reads CASSLTIGTGNTGELFF. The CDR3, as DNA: TGTGCCAGCAGCTTAACGATCGGGACTGGCAACACCGGGGAGCTGTTTTTT.

The CDR3, as DNA: TGTGCCAGCTCACCCCCCGTTGGACAGCTCACAGATACGCAGTATTTT. As protein: CASSPPVGQLTDTQYF. The gene calls are TRBV18 and TRBJ2-3; D possibly corresponds to TRBD1 (6 bases). Deletions cut 3 bases from V and 2 bases from J, with 15 bases between. The CDR3 runs to 16 residues. Germline V gene sequence: CDR1 KGHSH, CDR2 LQKENI. The variable domain in full, with the rest retrieved from reference TRBV18 and TRBJ2-3, is NAGVMQNPRHLVRRRGQEARLRCSPMKGHSHVYWYRQLPEEGLKFMVYLQKENIIDESGMPKERFSAEFPKEGPSILRIQQVVRGDSAAYFCASSPPVGQLTDTQYFGPGTRLTVL.

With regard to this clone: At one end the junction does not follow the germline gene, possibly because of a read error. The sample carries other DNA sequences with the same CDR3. The CDR3 nucleotides read TGTGCCAGTACCGGGACAGGGCGCACGGATACGCAGTATTTT. This encodes CASTGTGRTDTQYF. The chain combines TRBV19 with TRBJ2-3, with 9 nucleotides matching TRBD1. CDR3 size: 14 residues. Germline V gene lookup returns CDR1 LNHDA and CDR2 SQIVND (reference sequence).